This T cell receptor beta chain was sequenced for a study of blood T cells in healthy people across ages. CDR3 length: 14 amino acids. The V end lost 6 bases, the J end lost 6 bases, and 17 bases lay between the germline ends. In germline, CDR1 is SEHNR, CDR2 FQNEAQ (reference sequence). Together with a sample-barcoded 5' primer, a J-beta primer mix was included in a second PCR lasting about 6 to 12 cycles. A template-switch adaptor containing 12 random nucleotides labeled each cDNA molecule. TCRdb passed the 5' RACE reads through MiXCR, listing each CDR3 protein once. The data show around 1.7 million distinct CDR3 sequences, roughly 27% seen once. General study results and limits: Estimates drawn from one million T cells were deemed to understate diversity.

For this clonotype: No antigen is known for it.

Drawn from each donor were roughly 9.4 milliliters of peripheral blood. Samples each had at least 6 micrograms of total RNA extracted. The TCR originated in a woman aged 25 to 39 in good health. The chain links TRBV7-9 to TRBJ1-1; D call uncertain. Source material: blood. The CDR3 region is CASRSGLDRAEAFF. CDR3 nucleotide sequence: TGTGCCAGCAGGAGTGGACTCGACCGGGCTGAAGCTTTCTTT.